This T cell receptor (beta chain) was sequenced in a study of blood T cells in healthy people across ages. Alongside a J-beta primer mix, a sample-barcoded 5' primer served in a second PCR lasting about 7 to 11 cycles. Each cDNA molecule, via a template-switch adaptor with 12 random nucleotides, was tagged. Every sample gave at least 3 million paired-end reads containing CDR3. TCRdb reprocessed the 5' RACE reads via MiXCR and lists one record per CDR3 protein. The profile shows about 670,000 distinct CDR3 sequences, over 40% of them singletons. V lost 6 bases and J 4 bases, leaving 16 bases between the germline ends. The CDR3 is made up of 14 amino acids. Per individual sample, total RNA of at least 5 micrograms was extracted. This clonotype was seen repeatedly, ten times or more.

This TCR came from an elderly woman in good health. The sequencing input was blood. The V call is TRBV12-3 or TRBV12-4, the J call TRBJ2-7; D possibly uses TRBD1 or TRBD2 (5 bases each). The CDR3 spells CASSPQWGTYEQYF. The CDR3 DNA reads TGTGCCAGCAGCCCCCAGTGGGGGACGTACGAGCAGTACTTC.